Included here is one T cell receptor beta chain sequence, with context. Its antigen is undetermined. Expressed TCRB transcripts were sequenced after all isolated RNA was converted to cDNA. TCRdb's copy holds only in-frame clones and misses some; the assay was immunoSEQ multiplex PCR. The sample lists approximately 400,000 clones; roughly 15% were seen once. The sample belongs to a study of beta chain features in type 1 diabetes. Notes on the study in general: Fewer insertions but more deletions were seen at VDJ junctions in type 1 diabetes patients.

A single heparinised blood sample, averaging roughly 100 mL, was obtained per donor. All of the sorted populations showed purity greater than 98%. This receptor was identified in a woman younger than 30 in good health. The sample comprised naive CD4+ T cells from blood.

In nucleotides, the CDR3 is TGTGCCAGTGCGGACAGTGATTACACCGGGGAGCTGTTTTTT. Its protein product is CASADSDYTGELFF. The V and J genes are TRBV19 and TRBJ2-2; tentatively, D is TRBD1 (6 bases). CDR3 length equals 14 residues. Germline values: CDR1 LNHDA, CDR2 SQIVND (reference sequence). V was trimmed by 8 bases and J by 3 bases, leaving 13 bases between them.